This is a list of T cell receptor beta chains from one sample in a study of cytomegalovirus exposure and HLA in healthy donors. The assay was immunoSEQ multiplex PCR, and TCRdb's table has in-frame clones only and misses some. The data contain some 150,000 clones, 72% of them singletons. The sequencing input was PBMCs. The receptors stem from a human donor in good health. CDR3s include the opening cysteine and the closing phenylalanine or tryptophan. A D gene is named only where the DNA matches it firmly.

>TRBJ2-6|19|.|TRBV7-9
CASSLAGRGLLLGANVLTF
>TRBJ1-2|13|TRBD1|TRBV2
CASKRGQGEGYTF
>TRBJ2-5|15|.|TRBV27
CASSISPVYQETQYF
>TRBJ2-7|13|.|TRBV27
CASSMGGDYEQYF
>TRBJ1-1|15|.|TRBV5-1
CASSSTGNLNTEVFF
>TRBJ1-5|13|.|TRBV6-5
CASSYDSYQPQHF
>TRBJ1-5|12|.|TRBV19
CASNRVNQPQHF
>TRBJ2-3|15|TRBD1|TRBV30
CAWTGGLLSTDTQYF
>TRBJ2-7|15|TRBD1|TRBV19
CASSSSGTGGIEQYF
>TRBJ1-5|16|.|TRBV7-8
CASSLAGVSGNQPQHF
>TRBJ1-1|17|TRBD1|TRBV5-4
CASSWGLQGILNTEAFF
>TRBJ2-3|13|.|TRBV5-1
CASSWQGIDTQYF
>TRBJ1-2|14|.|TRBV16
CASSQEDVYYGYTF
>TRBJ1-1|12|.|TRBV7-6
CASSPDSVEAFF
>TRBJ1-1|14|TRBD1|TRBV30
CAWNRLTGGFEAFF
>TRBJ1-2|13|.|TRBV4-2
CASSPGSVYGYTF
>TRBJ2-7|12|.|TRBV11-2
CASSRGFYEQYF
>TRBJ1-1|14|.|TRBV6-6
CASRPRDRPTEAFF
>TRBJ1-5|15|.|TRBV7-9
CASSPTADPNQPQHF
>TRBJ2-3|14|TRBD1|TRBV5-1
CASRTGQGTDTQYF
>TRBJ2-2|14|TRBD2|TRBV7-3
CASSSSGLSGELFF
>TRBJ1-3|13|.|TRBV10-3
CATLTGDRNTIYF
>TRBJ2-7|14|.|TRBV6-1
CASSEILAGGGQYF
>TRBJ1-2|13|TRBD1|TRBV10-3
CAISGDRFHGYTF
>TRBJ1-1|19|.|TRBV7-8
CASSLDGTAVGDGNTEAFF
>TRBJ1-2|12|.|TRBV12-5
CASGFGDYGYTF
>TRBJ1-2|13|.|TRBV10-2
CASNPGGGSGYTF
>TRBJ2-7|15|.|TRBV2
CASSEGWGLTMEQYF
>TRBJ2-7|16|TRBD1|TRBV7-9
CASSSPSRDRAYEQYF
>TRBJ2-5|12|.|TRBV5-1
CASRIAQETQYF
>TRBJ1-5|14|.|TRBV5-5
CASSFGQGNQPQHF
>TRBJ1-4|17|TRBD1|TRBV6-1
CASSELRGQGTNEKLFF
>TRBJ1-2|13|TRBD1|TRBV19
CASSPGTVYGYTF
>TRBJ2-1|18|.|TRBV19
CASRQSPDLVSSYNEQFF
>TRBJ1-1|15|.|TRBV9
CASSPGARGNTEAFF
>TRBJ1-3|16|.|TRBV7-3
CASSSGPQGSGNTIYF
>TRBJ1-2|16|.|TRBV6-1
CASSEAPTVANYGYTF
>TRBJ1-6|15|.|TRBV28
CASSTGGPPASPLHF
>TRBJ1-1|13|.|TRBV7-9
CATHSSGDTEAFF
>TRBJ1-2|14|.|TRBV5-1
CASSASSTGGGYTF
>TRBJ1-6|13|.|TRBV6-5
CASSLTRNSPLHF
>TRBJ2-7|14|TRBD1|TRBV4-2
CASRGQGVWDEQYF
>TRBJ1-1|15|TRBD1|TRBV5-1
CASSTRTGKNAEAFF
>TRBJ1-2|13|.|TRBV4-3
CASSFNPGVGYTF
>TRBJ1-1|14|.|TRBV5-1
CASSLWDMNTEAFF
>TRBJ1-4|14|.|TRBV10-2
CASTDTSTNEKLFF
>TRBJ2-6|18|TRBD1|TRBV5-1
CASSLLPGQGTGANVLTF
>TRBJ1-6|15|.|TRBV2
CASSLEGSYNSPLHF
>TRBJ1-5|14|TRBD1|TRBV6-5
CASRGQGNDQPQHF
>TRBJ1-2|14|.|TRBV27
CASSDPPGNYGYTF
>TRBJ2-5|16|TRBD2|TRBV5-1
CASTLLTSGGRETQYF